This T cell receptor beta chain was documented in a study of blood T cells in healthy people across ages. Primed by a sample-barcoded 5' primer and a J-beta primer mix, a second PCR proceeded for roughly 6 to 12 cycles. TCRdb independently ran MiXCR on the 5' RACE reads; one entry per CDR3 protein. The data contain 650,000 to 1,000,000 distinct CDR3 sequences, roughly 40% of them singletons. PBMCs numbering at least 6 million were isolated per sample. Notes on this clonotype: What it binds is unknown.

Study-wide points: In long-lived donors, naive CD4+ cell counts and diversity exceeded those of aged donors.

Input material: blood. The sequence derives from a man aged 18 to 29 in good health.

The CDR3 reads CASSHIRGQSLVNEKLFF. The CDR3 DNA is TGCGCCAGCAGCCACATAAGAGGGCAGTCCCTAGTTAATGAAAAACTGTTTTTT. This rearrangement joins TRBV4-1 to TRBJ1-4; no definite D call. Germline V CDR1 and CDR2: MGHRA, YSYEKL. The germline V and J ends were trimmed by 3 bases and 4 bases, with 21 bases remaining between them. The CDR3 extends over 18 amino acids.